This T cell receptor beta chain came from a study of cytomegalovirus exposure and HLA in healthy donors. About the research overall: An earlier analysis found 100 million or so unique TCR beta sequences from roughly 170 million T cells.

Points from the study as a whole: Fewer N-insertions than the roughly 630-donor mean were reportedly shown by an Asian-associated ancestry cluster in a later analysis.

The CDR3 extends over 15 amino acids. Per the germline V gene, CDR1 is PRHDT and CDR2 is FYEKMQ (reference sequence). V dropped 0 bases and J dropped 5 bases, with 11 bases sitting between them. Worth noting for this clone: Its antigen remains unknown.

PCR used 60 Vbeta primers and 13 Jbeta primers. The assay was immunoSEQ multiplex PCR, and TCRdb's table has in-frame clones only and misses some. The sample contains some 150,000 clones, about four fifths of which appear only once. The sequence derives from a male donor in good health and CMV-seronegative. V is TRBV13 and J is TRBJ1-5; D might be TRBD1 (5 bases). The sequencing sample was made of PBMCs. CDR3 loop: CASSLGGRGDQPQHF. In DNA form, the CDR3 reads TGTGCCAGCAGCTTAGGGGGCCGGGGGGATCAGCCCCAGCATTTT.